This T cell receptor beta chain is drawn from a study of healthy donors' naive CD4 and CD8 T cells. The germline V gene encodes CDR1 MNHNS and CDR2 SASEGT. Germline trimming cut 8 bases from V and 2 bases from J; bases unmatched to any gene: 5. The CDR3 runs 14 residues. Regarding this clonotype: The antigen is unknown.

Each TCR library used approximately 500 ng of total RNA and a linear amplification protocol. TCRdb passed the reads through MiXCR, listing each CDR3 protein once. Among roughly 200,000 distinct CDR3 sequences listed, around three quarters were seen once. Findings and limits, study-wide: Chains were not paired, since alpha and beta were sequenced in bulk. About 13% of CD4/CD8 propensity variance appeared explained by V, J and CDR3 charge. Most V and J genes were reportedly biased between naive CD4+ and CD8+ cells.

Sequencing was performed on naive CD4+ and CD8+ T cells sorted from blood, pooled from several donors. This chain joins TRBV6-1 and TRBJ1-5; 8 nucleotides align to TRBD1. This receptor was obtained from a pool of human donors in good health; the sample pools cells from several healthy donors. For the CDR3, the DNA is TGTGCCAGCTCCGGGACAGGAGGCAATCAGCCCCAGCATTTT. Translation: CASSGTGGNQPQHF.